Sequencing of this T cell receptor beta chain was carried out in a study of blood T cell repertoires in COVID-19. Across the whole study: Collection of acute and convalescent COVID-19 samples took place in the United States, Italy and Spain. Sample material is recorded as cDNA or gDNA derived from T cells, B-cell-depleted T cells, or PBMCs.

The Seattle site enrolled patients during active infection and followed them longitudinally. In the source study's methods: Scientists estimated how many nucleated cells there were by amplifying reference gene primers. Profiled with immunoSEQ multiplex PCR; TCRdb holds only in-frame clones, not every one. The V and J calls and clone size were taken over from that table, and D and trimming were inferred from the DNA. The top ten hold around 1.5% of the sample, which has under 450,000 clones, about nine tenths seen once. This clonotype was obtained from a woman between 40 and 55 years old with COVID-19, enrolled during active disease. Specimen: peripheral blood.

The CDR3 is CASSLGRGRETQYF. The CDR3 DNA is TGTGCCAGCAGCTTGGGCAGGGGACGTGAGACCCAGTACTTC. J is TRBJ2-5 and V is TRBV7-2; tentative D call: TRBD1 (6 bases). This CDR3 region has 14 residues. Germline V gene data show CDR1 as SGHTA and CDR2 as FQGNSA. V was trimmed by 3 bases and J by 5 bases, leaving 13 bases between them.